This entry lists 12 T cell receptor beta chains sequenced from one sample in a study of immune evolution from preneoplasia to lung adenocarcinoma. Here immunoSEQ multiplex PCR was the method, and the copy in TCRdb shows in-frame clones only, minus some. This table holds 35,000 to 40,000 clones, 60% to 75% found once. The sequenced sample was FFPE invasive lung adenocarcinoma tissue. The receptors here all came from a person between 55 and 69 years old with lung adenocarcinoma.

The V gene is TRBV11-2, the J gene TRBJ1-1; D is unresolved. V lost 0 bases to trimming and J lost 0 bases, with 8 bases between them. The germline V gene has CDR1 SGHAT and CDR2 FQNNGV. This CDR3 contains 15 residues. CDR3 residues: CASSLEGSLNTEAFF. Written as DNA, the CDR3 is TGTGCCAGCAGCTTAGAAGGGTCCCTGAACACTGAAGCTTTCTTT.

This rearrangement joins TRBV30 to TRBJ2-7; D unclear. This CDR3 has 13 residues. Trimming removed 2 bases from V and 7 bases from J, with 15 bases in between. CDR1 is GTSNPN and CDR2 is SVGIG in the germline V gene (reference sequence). CDR3 loop: CAWSPDVIWEQYF. The CDR3 region has the DNA TGTGCCTGGAGTCCTGATGTGATCTGGGAGCAGTACTTC.

This clone was counted once. This chain links TRBV11-2 with TRBJ2-3; no clear D gene. Germline V gene lookup returns CDR1 SGHAT and CDR2 FQNNGV. V gave up 3 bases and J gave up 5 bases, with 9 bases separating them. CDR3 length: 13 residues. CDR3 amino acids: CASSFLGQDTQYF. The CDR3 DNA is TGTGCCAGCAGCTTTTTAGGGCAAGATACGCAGTATTTT.

V usage is TRBV11-3 and J usage is TRBJ2-5; D is ambiguous. CDR3 length: 12 amino acids. Germline-derived CDR1 and CDR2 are SGHNT and YENEEA. Trimming cost V 5 bases and J 1 base, with 5 bases left between them. The CDR3 region has the DNA TGTGCCAGCAGCCCCCTCCAAGAGACCCAGTACTTC. Translated: CASSPLQETQYF.

This clone was found a few times. The genes are TRBV6-5 and TRBJ1-2, with D possibly being TRBD1 (5 bases). The CDR3 totals 13 residues. V lost 2 bases, J lost 2 bases, and 6 bases lay in between. CDR1 is MNHEY, CDR2 SVGAGI, per germline. In DNA, the CDR3 is TGTGCCAGCAGTTACGACAGAAACTATGGCTACACCTTC. This translates into CASSYDRNYGYTF.

The rearrangement uses TRBV6-6 and TRBJ1-2; TRBD1 might be the D (5 bases). Trimming removed 6 bases from V and 5 bases from J, with 16 bases in between. Germline V lookup: CDR1 MNHNY, CDR2 SVGAGI (reference sequence). The CDR3 length is 14 residues. The CDR3: CASRDTGLIYGYTF. CDR3 nucleotides: TGTGCCAGCAGAGATACGGGACTCATATATGGCTACACCTTC.

The V gene is TRBV11-2, the J gene TRBJ2-7; 7 bases are shared with TRBD2. The germline V gene encodes CDR1 SGHAT and CDR2 FQNNGV. Trimming took 1 base from V and 5 from J; bases not matched to a gene: 8. The CDR3 totals 15 residues. In DNA form, the CDR3 reads TGTGCCAGCAGCTTAGTGTCTAGCGGTACCCACGAGCAGTACTTC. This gives the protein CASSLVSSGTHEQYF.

The chain combines TRBV5-4 with TRBJ1-2; maybe TRBD1 (5 bases). Germline loops: CDR1 SGHNT, CDR2 YYREEE (reference sequence). V was trimmed by 3 bases and J by 4 bases, leaving 7 bases between them. The CDR3 runs to 12 residues. In nucleotides, the CDR3 is TGTGCCAGCAGCTACCAGGGCTATGGCTACACCTTC. It translates to CASSYQGYGYTF.

This chain links TRBV9 with TRBJ2-7, with unresolved D. Germline CDR1 reads SGDLS; CDR2 reads YYNGEE. This CDR3 spans 15 amino acids. Trimming shortened V by 0 bases and J by 0 bases, and 10 bases separated the two germline ends. The CDR3 sequence: CASSVGSGSSYEQYF. Written as DNA, the CDR3 is TGTGCCAGCAGCGTAGGGTCGGGTAGCTCCTACGAGCAGTACTTC.

This rearrangement joins TRBV9 to TRBJ2-7, with D possibly TRBD1 on 5 matching bases. Looked up from germline, CDR1 is SGDLS and CDR2 is YYNGEE. V lost 0 bases and J lost 2, with 9 bases in between. This CDR3 is built from 14 residues. The CDR3 region is CASSVGGSTYEQYF. The DNA of the CDR3 is TGTGCCAGCAGCGTAGGGGGCAGTACCTACGAGCAGTACTTC.

CDR3: CAIGASYEQYF. The CDR3 DNA follows: TGTGCCATTGGTGCCTCCTACGAGCAGTACTTC. The J gene is TRBJ2-7, the V gene TRBV10-3; no clear D. Per the germline V gene, CDR1 is ENHRY and CDR2 is SYGVKD. V dropped 9 bases and J dropped 0 bases, with 6 bases sitting between them. The CDR3 length is 11 residues.

This clone was picked up a small number of times. This rearrangement joins TRBV4-2 to TRBJ2-1; 10 bases map to TRBD2. The length of the CDR3 is 15 residues. Trimming removed 0 bases from V and 7 bases from J; junction bases left unmatched: 3. Looked up from germline, CDR1 is LGHNA and CDR2 is YNFKEQ. CDR3: CASSQEGSGRNEQFF. In nucleotides, the CDR3 is TGTGCCAGCAGCCAAGAGGGTAGCGGGAGGAATGAGCAGTTCTTC.